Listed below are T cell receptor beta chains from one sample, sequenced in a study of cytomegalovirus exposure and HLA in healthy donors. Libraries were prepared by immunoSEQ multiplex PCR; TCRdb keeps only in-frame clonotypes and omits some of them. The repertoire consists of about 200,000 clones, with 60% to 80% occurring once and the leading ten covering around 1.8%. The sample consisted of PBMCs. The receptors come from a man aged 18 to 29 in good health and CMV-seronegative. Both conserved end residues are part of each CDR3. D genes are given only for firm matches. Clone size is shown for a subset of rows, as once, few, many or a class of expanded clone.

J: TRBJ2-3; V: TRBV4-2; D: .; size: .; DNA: TGTGCCAGCAGCCGATTGCCTCTTCTGGGAAGGAGGACAGATACGCAGTATTTT; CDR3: CASSRLPLLGRRTDTQYF
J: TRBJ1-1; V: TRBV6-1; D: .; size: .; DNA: TGTGCCAGCAGTGAACAGGGTCCTTCCTTCTTT; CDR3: CASSEQGPSFF
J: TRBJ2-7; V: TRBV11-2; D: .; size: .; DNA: TGTGCCAGCAGCTTTGGTTTACAGGGTCGGGAGCAGTACTTC; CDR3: CASSFGLQGREQYF
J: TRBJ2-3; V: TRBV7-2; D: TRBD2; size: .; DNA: TGTGCCAGCAGCGCCCCAGGGACTAGCTCTAGCACAGATACGCAGTATTTT; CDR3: CASSAPGTSSSTDTQYF
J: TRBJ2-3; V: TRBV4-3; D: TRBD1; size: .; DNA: TGCGCCAGCAGCCAGACAGGGGGGGAGGATACGCAGTATTTT; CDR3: CASSQTGGEDTQYF
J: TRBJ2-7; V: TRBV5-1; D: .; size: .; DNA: TGCGCCAGCAGCTTTTTGGGCAGCAGCTCCTACGAGCAGTACTTC; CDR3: CASSFLGSSSYEQYF
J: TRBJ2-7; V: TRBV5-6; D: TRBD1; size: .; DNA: TGTGCCAGCAGATCCGCCGGGACAGGGCGGTACGAGCAGTACTTC; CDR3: CASRSAGTGRYEQYF
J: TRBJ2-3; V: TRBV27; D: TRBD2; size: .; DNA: TGTGCCAGCAGGAAACGGGGGGGGGTGGCAGATACGCAGTATTTT; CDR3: CASRKRGGVADTQYF
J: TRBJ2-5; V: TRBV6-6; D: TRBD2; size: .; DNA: TGTGCCAGCAGACTAGCGGAAGAGACCCAGTACTTC; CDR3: CASRLAEETQYF
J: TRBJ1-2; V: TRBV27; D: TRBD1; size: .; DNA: TGTGCCAGCAGTTCTATCCGGGACAGGGCGTATGGCTACACCTTC; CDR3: CASSSIRDRAYGYTF
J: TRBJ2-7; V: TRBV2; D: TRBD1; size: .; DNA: TGTGCCAGCAGTGAAGCGCTCTTGACAGGGGGTTTCTACGAGCAGTACTTC; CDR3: CASSEALLTGGFYEQYF
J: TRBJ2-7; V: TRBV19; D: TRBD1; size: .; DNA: TGTGCCAGTAGTTCCGGACAGGGTGGTTCCTACGAGCAGTACTTC; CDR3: CASSSGQGGSYEQYF
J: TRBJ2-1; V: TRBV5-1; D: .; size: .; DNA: TGCGCCAGCAGCCCCGGGATCTCCTACAATGAGCAGTTCTTC; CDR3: CASSPGISYNEQFF
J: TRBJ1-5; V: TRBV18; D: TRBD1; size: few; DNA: TGTGCCAGCTCACTAGACAGGGAAGGCAATCAGCCCCAGCATTTT; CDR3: CASSLDREGNQPQHF
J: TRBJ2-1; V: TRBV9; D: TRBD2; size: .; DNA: TGTGCCAGCAGCGCGCCACCTTCTACTAGCGGGAGGGTGGGTGAGCAGTTCTTC; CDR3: CASSAPPSTSGRVGEQFF
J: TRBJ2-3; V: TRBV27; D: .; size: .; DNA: TGTGCCAGCACTCGAGGGAGGAACACAGATACGCAGTATTTT; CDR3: CASTRGRNTDTQYF
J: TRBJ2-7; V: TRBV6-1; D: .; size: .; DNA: TGTGCCAGCAGCGAACAGGGAAACGAGCAGTACTTC; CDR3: CASSEQGNEQYF
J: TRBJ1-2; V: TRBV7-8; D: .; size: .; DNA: TGTGCCAGCAGCTTAGTAGTCACACAGGGCTATGGCTACACCTTC; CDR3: CASSLVVTQGYGYTF
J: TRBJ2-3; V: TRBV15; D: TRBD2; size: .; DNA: TGTGCCACCAGCAGAGATCCCGCGAGCGGGGGCCGCACAGATACGCAGTATTTT; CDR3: CATSRDPASGGRTDTQYF
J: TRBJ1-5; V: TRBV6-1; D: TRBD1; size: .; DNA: TGTGCCAGCACCAGAGGGACAGGGGACAGGCAGCCCCAGCATTTT; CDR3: CASTRGTGDRQPQHF
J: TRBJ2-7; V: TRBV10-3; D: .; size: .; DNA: TGTGCCATCAGCCAAAGGGGCGACCCAAGGCACGAGCAGTACTTC; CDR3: CAISQRGDPRHEQYF
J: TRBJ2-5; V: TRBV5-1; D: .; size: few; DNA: TGCGCCAGCAGCGCCAACGCGGGGAGTCAAGAGACCCAGTACTTC; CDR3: CASSANAGSQETQYF
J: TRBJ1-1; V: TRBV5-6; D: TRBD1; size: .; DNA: TGTGCCAGCAGCTTGGTGGACAGGGGCTTATTCACTGAAGCTTTCTTT; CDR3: CASSLVDRGLFTEAFF
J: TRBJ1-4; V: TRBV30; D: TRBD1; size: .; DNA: TGTGCCTGGGGGAGACAGGGTAGGCTGTTTTTT; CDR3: CAWGRQGRLFF
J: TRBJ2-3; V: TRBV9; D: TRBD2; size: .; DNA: TGTGCCAGCAGCGTAGGCCGCGGGGGGGCCGTCCTAGTGAGCACAGATACGCAGTATTTT; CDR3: CASSVGRGGAVLVSTDTQYF
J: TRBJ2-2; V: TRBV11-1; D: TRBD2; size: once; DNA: TGTGCCAGCAGCGGGGGACTAGCAGGTCAGGGCGGGGAGCTGTTTTTT; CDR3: CASSGGLAGQGGELFF
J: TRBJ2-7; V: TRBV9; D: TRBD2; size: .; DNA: TGTGCCAGCAGCGCCTCGTCTAGCGGGGCCCTCTACGAGCAGTACTTC; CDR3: CASSASSSGALYEQYF
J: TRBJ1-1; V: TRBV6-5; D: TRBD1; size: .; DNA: TGTGCCAGCATTCAAGGGACAGGGGAAGCTTTCTTT; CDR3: CASIQGTGEAFF
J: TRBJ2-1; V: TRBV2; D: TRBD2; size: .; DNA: TGTGCCAGCAGAAATGGACTAGCGGGCTTAAGAAATGAGCAGTTCTTC; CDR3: CASRNGLAGLRNEQFF
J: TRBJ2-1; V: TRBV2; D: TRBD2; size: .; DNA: TGTGCCAGCAACAGCGGGAGGAGTAATGAGCAGTTCTTC; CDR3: CASNSGRSNEQFF
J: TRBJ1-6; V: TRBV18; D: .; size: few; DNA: TGTGCCAGCTCACCAACGGGAGTTAGTGATTCACCCCTCCACTTT; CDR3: CASSPTGVSDSPLHF
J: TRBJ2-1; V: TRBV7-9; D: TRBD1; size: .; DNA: TGTGCCAGCACCCCGAGAAGACAGGGGGCCGATGAGCAGTTCTTC; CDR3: CASTPRRQGADEQFF
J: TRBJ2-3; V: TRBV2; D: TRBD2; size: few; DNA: TGTGCCAGCAGAAGACTAGCGGGAGGGGGGAGCACAGATACGCAGTATTTT; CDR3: CASRRLAGGGSTDTQYF
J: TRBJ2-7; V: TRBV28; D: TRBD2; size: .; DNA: TGTGCCAGCAGACTAGCGGGGGACTACGAGCAGTACTTC; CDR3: CASRLAGDYEQYF